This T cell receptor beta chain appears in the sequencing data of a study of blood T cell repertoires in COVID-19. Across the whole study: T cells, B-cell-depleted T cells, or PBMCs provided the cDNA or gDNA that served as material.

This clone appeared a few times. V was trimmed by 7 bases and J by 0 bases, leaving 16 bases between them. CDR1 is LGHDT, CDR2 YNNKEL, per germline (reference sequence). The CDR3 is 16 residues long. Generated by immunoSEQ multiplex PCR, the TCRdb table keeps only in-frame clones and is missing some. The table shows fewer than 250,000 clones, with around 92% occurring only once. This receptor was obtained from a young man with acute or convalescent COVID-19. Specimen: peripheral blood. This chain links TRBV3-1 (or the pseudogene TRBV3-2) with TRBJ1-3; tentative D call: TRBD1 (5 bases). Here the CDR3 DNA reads TGTGCCAGCACCCGCGGGACTCCCGACTCTGGAAACACCATATATTTT. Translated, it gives CASTRGTPDSGNTIYF.